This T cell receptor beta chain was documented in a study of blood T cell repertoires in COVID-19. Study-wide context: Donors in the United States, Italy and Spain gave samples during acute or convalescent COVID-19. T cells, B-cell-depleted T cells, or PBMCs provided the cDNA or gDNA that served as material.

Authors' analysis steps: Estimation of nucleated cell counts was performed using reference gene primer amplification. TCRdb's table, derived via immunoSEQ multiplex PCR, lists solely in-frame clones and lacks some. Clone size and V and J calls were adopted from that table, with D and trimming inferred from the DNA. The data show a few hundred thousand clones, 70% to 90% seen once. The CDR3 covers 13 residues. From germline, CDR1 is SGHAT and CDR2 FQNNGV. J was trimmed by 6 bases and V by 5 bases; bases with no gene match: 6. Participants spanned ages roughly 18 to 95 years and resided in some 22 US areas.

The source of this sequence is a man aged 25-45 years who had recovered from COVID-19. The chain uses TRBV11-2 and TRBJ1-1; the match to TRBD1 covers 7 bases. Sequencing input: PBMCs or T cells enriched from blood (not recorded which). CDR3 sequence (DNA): TGTGCCAGCAGCCTTGACAGGGACTCTGAAGCTTTCTTT. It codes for CASSLDRDSEAFF.